The 10 T cell receptor beta chains below were found in one sample sequenced in a study of OX40 agonist ivuxolimab in advanced cancers. Sequencing used immunoSEQ multiplex PCR; TCRdb keeps in-frame clones, though not all of them. The sample includes approximately 55,000 clones, about 90% of them seen just once. The source was CD4+ or CD8+ T cells sorted from blood, collected in a trial of the OX40 agonist ivuxolimab. Receptors originate from an adult with an advanced solid tumor such as melanoma, head and neck, liver or kidney cancer.

The chain combines TRBV5-4 with TRBJ2-3; no definite D call. The germline CDR1 and CDR2 sequences are SGHNT and YYREEE (reference sequence). Trimming left V 0 bases short and J 6 bases short, with 14 bases between. This CDR3 region has 15 residues. CDR3 sequence (DNA): TGTGCCAGCAGCTTGGTTCCAGCACAAGGGGATACGCAGTATTTT. Translation gives CASSLVPAQGDTQYF. Using reference TRBV5-4 and TRBJ2-3 for the parts outside the CDR3, the full variable domain is ETGVTQSPTHLIKTRGQQVTLRCSSQSGHNTVSWYQQALGQGPQFIFQYYREEENGRGNFPPRFSGLQFPNYSSELNVNALELDDSALYLCASSLVPAQGDTQYFGPGTRLTVL.

V is TRBV11-3 and J is TRBJ2-2; either TRBD1 or TRBD2 may fit D (5 bases each). Trimming removed 5 bases from V and 2 bases from J, with 9 bases in between. The CDR3 consists of 14 residues. Per the germline V gene, CDR1 is SGHNT and CDR2 is YENEEA. The CDR3 DNA sequence: TGTGCCAGCAGCCAGAGGGGAAACACCGGGGAGCTGTTTTTT. It translates to CASSQRGNTGELFF.

The V call is TRBV11-2, the J call TRBJ2-7; 7 bases agree with TRBD1. CDR1 and CDR2 from the germline V gene are SGHAT and FQNNGV. The junction had 6 bases not matched to a gene; V was cut back by 6 bases and J by 4 bases. CDR3 length: 13 residues. CDR3 sequence (DNA): TGTGCCAGCAGTCCGGGACAGAAATACGAGCAGTACTTC. Translated, it gives CASSPGQKYEQYF.

This chain connects TRBV9 to TRBJ1-1; D gene ambiguous. The CDR3 is made up of 11 amino acids. The V and J ends lost 3 bases and 9 bases respectively, with 9 bases between them. Germline-derived CDR1 and CDR2 are SGDLS and YYNGEE. CDR3: CASSAGGKAFF. In nucleotides, the CDR3 is TGTGCCAGCAGCGCGGGAGGGAAAGCTTTCTTT.

V is TRBV28 and J is TRBJ2-5; D remains ambiguous. Trimming left V 4 bases short and J 9 bases short, with 9 bases between. The CDR3 loop spans 11 amino acids. CDR1 and CDR2 from the germline V gene are MDHEN and SYDVKM. The CDR3 nucleotides read TGTGCCAGCAGTTCCCTGCTCTCCCAGTACTTC. Translating it yields CASSSLLSQYF.

In its sample, this clone was seen a few times. The rearrangement links TRBV7-8 to TRBJ2-5, with TRBD2 identical over 12 bases. With V trimmed by 5 bases and J by 5 bases, 15 bases remained unmatched. This CDR3 contains 18 residues. Germline values: CDR1 SGHVS, CDR2 FQNEAQ. CDR3 DNA: TGTGCCAGCAGCCCTAAACTGGGTGGTCTAGCGGGGGGGGAGACCCAGTACTTC. Its translation: CASSPKLGGLAGGETQYF.

This clone is a singleton in its sample. The chain is built from TRBV5-6 and TRBJ1-1, with D unclear. Trimming left V 0 bases short and J 5 bases short, with 11 bases between. Germline V gene lookup returns CDR1 SGHDT and CDR2 YYEEEE. The CDR3 length is 14 residues. CDR3 sequence (DNA): TGTGCCAGCAGCTTGGTACCAGTGGGGACTGAAGCTTTCTTT. This gives the protein CASSLVPVGTEAFF.

The chain links TRBV7-9 to TRBJ2-7, with TRBD1 matching over 9 bases. Germline loops: CDR1 SEHNR, CDR2 FQNEAQ (reference sequence). J was trimmed by 2 bases and V by 6 bases; bases with no gene match: 11. The CDR3 contains 16 residues. The CDR3 DNA follows: TGTGCCAGCAGGGATACCGGGACAGGGAACCCCTACGAGCAGTACTTC. It translates to CASRDTGTGNPYEQYF.

This clone has a single count. The CDR3 sequence is CASSRPPRAPLSHEQYF. The CDR3 DNA reads as TGCGCCAGCAGCCGGCCACCCCGGGCCCCCTTGTCCCACGAGCAGTACTTC. The chain links TRBV5-1 to TRBJ2-7, with D unresolved. With 4 bases removed from V and 5 bases from J, the gap between germline ends came to 25 bases. The CDR3 is made up of 17 amino acids. From germline, CDR1 is SGHRS and CDR2 YFSETQ.

The CDR3 bases are TGCGCCAGCAGCCCTACACAGGGGGCAGGCGGGGAGCTGTTTTTT. Translation gives CASSPTQGAGGELFF. The gene calls are TRBV5-1 and TRBJ2-2, with 9 positions matching TRBD1. Germline trimming cut 4 bases from V and 7 bases from J; bases unmatched to any gene: 8. This CDR3 is built from 15 residues. Germline V gene lookup returns CDR1 SGHRS and CDR2 YFSETQ.